The clone carrying this T cell receptor (beta chain) was picked up a small number of times. Antigen: not known. The data belong to a study of beta chain features in type 1 diabetes. For the study at large: In all, some 100,000,000 sorted cells from all samples were analyzed.

Cell sorting via CD45RO/CCR7/CD25/CD127/CD95/CD27 was performed to obtain CD4+ naive, central memory, regulatory and stem cell-like memory cells. Trimming removed 11 bases from V and 5 bases from J, with 10 bases in between. The CDR3 is 11 residues long. The germline V gene encodes CDR1 MDHEN and CDR2 SYDVKM. TCRB transcripts that were expressed got sequenced, as all of the isolated RNA had been reverse transcribed. The assay was immunoSEQ multiplex PCR, and TCRdb's table has in-frame clones only and misses some. This table holds over 55,000 clones, roughly 50% found once. General observations from the study: All four CD4+ subsets from Type 1 diabetes patients carried moderately but significantly shorter TCRB CDR3s. In the patient group, naive, central memory and Treg TCRB repertoires seemed more alike than in the healthy donor group.

This receptor was taken from a woman between 35 and 50 years old with type 1 diabetes. The rearrangement joins TRBV28 to TRBJ2-1; D ambiguous. The specimen sequenced was Tregs from blood. CDR3 bases: TGTGCCTCACGTCGGGACAATGAGCAGTTCTTC. Translated: CASRRDNEQFF. The full variable domain, completed using reference TRBV28 and TRBJ2-1, is DVKVTQSSRYLVKRTGEKVFLECVQDMDHENMFWYRQDPGLGLRLIYFSYDVKMKEKGDIPEGYSVSREKKERFSLILESASTNQTSMYLCASRRDNEQFFGPGTRLTVL.